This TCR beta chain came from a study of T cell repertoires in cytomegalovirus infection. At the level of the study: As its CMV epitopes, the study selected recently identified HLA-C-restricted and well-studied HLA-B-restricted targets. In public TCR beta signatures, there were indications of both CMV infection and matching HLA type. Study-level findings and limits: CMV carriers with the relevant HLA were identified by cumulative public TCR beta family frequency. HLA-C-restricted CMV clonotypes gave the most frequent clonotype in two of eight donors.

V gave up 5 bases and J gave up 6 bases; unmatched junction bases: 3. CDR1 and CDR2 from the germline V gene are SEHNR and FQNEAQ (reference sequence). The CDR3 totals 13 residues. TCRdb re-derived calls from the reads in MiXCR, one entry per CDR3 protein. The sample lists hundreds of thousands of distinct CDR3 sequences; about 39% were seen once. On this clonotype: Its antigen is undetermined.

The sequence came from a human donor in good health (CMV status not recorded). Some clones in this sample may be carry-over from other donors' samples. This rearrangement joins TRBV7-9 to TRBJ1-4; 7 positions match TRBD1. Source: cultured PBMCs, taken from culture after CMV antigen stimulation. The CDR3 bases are TGTGCCAGCAGCCCCGGGACAGATGAAAAACTGTTTTTT. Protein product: CASSPGTDEKLFF.